Listed below are T cell receptor beta chains from one sample, sequenced in a study of shared clonotypes between healthy human individuals. Libraries were prepared by immunoSEQ multiplex PCR; TCRdb keeps only in-frame clonotypes and omits some of them. The sample includes about 450,000 clones, roughly 77% seen only once; the top ten take under 15%. The sample consisted of PBMCs. Receptors were obtained from a woman aged 40 to 49 in good health. Some clones in this sample may be carry-over from other donors' samples. CDR3s include the opening cysteine and the closing phenylalanine or tryptophan. The order of the fields is D gene, V gene, clone size, J gene, CDR3 DNA, CDR3 protein. A D gene is named only where the DNA matches it firmly. Not every row has a clone size; where given, it reads once, few, many or a size class.

d_call: -; v_call: TRBV2; clone_size: -; j_call: TRBJ2-1; cdr3_nt: TGTGCCAGCGGCGGGTACAATGAGCAGTTCTTC; cdr3_aa: CASGGYNEQFF
d_call: -; v_call: TRBV7-9; clone_size: -; j_call: TRBJ2-1; cdr3_nt: TGTGCCAGCAGCTTAAGACGAGGGAGCGGTCTCCAGTTCTTC; cdr3_aa: CASSLRRGSGLQFF
d_call: -; v_call: TRBV29-1; clone_size: -; j_call: TRBJ2-3; cdr3_nt: TGCAGCGTAACGGCTAGCACAGATACGCAGTATTTT; cdr3_aa: CSVTASTDTQYF
d_call: -; v_call: TRBV9; clone_size: -; j_call: TRBJ1-3; cdr3_nt: TGTGCCAGCAGCGTAAATCCGGGCCCCTCTGGAAACACCATATATTTT; cdr3_aa: CASSVNPGPSGNTIYF
d_call: TRBD1; v_call: TRBV18; clone_size: -; j_call: TRBJ1-2; cdr3_nt: TGTGCCAGCTCACTTGGACAGGGAGGTGGCTACACCTTC; cdr3_aa: CASSLGQGGGYTF
d_call: TRBD1; v_call: TRBV28; clone_size: -; j_call: TRBJ2-7; cdr3_nt: TGTGCCAGCAGACCGGGACAGGGGACCAACGAGCAGTACTTC; cdr3_aa: CASRPGQGTNEQYF
d_call: TRBD2; v_call: TRBV28; clone_size: -; j_call: TRBJ2-3; cdr3_nt: TGTGCCAGCAGAGAAACTCTGGGAGGGAGCACAGATACGCAGTATTTT; cdr3_aa: CASRETLGGSTDTQYF
d_call: -; v_call: TRBV7-3; clone_size: -; j_call: TRBJ2-6; cdr3_nt: TGTGCCAGCAGCTTAACTGGGGCCAACGTCCTGACTTTC; cdr3_aa: CASSLTGANVLTF
d_call: -; v_call: TRBV9; clone_size: -; j_call: TRBJ2-7; cdr3_nt: TGTGCCAGCAGTTTACAGGGCGGGGTCTACGAGCAGTACTTC; cdr3_aa: CASSLQGGVYEQYF
d_call: TRBD1; v_call: TRBV7-8; clone_size: -; j_call: TRBJ1-2; cdr3_nt: TGTGCCAGCAGCCTGGACGGGACAGGGGTTGGCTACACCTTC; cdr3_aa: CASSLDGTGVGYTF
d_call: TRBD2; v_call: TRBV7-2; clone_size: many; j_call: TRBJ2-7; cdr3_nt: TGTGCCAGCAGCTTATTTGCCAGCGGGAGGTGGGAGCAGTACTTC; cdr3_aa: CASSLFASGRWEQYF
d_call: -; v_call: TRBV30; clone_size: -; j_call: TRBJ1-6; cdr3_nt: TGTGCCTGGAGTCCCCGGGATAATTCACCCCTCCACTTT; cdr3_aa: CAWSPRDNSPLHF
d_call: -; v_call: TRBV14; clone_size: -; j_call: TRBJ2-3; cdr3_nt: TGTGCCAGCAGCCAAGGGGCGGCAGATACGCAGTATTTT; cdr3_aa: CASSQGAADTQYF
d_call: -; v_call: TRBV28; clone_size: -; j_call: TRBJ2-7; cdr3_nt: TGTGCCAGCAGTTTAAGGCAGGGCTCCTACGAGCAGTACTTC; cdr3_aa: CASSLRQGSYEQYF
d_call: -; v_call: TRBV19; clone_size: -; j_call: TRBJ2-7; cdr3_nt: TGTGCCAGTAGTCCCGCCAGACAGGCCCTGAGAGGTGAGCAGTACTTC; cdr3_aa: CASSPARQALRGEQYF
d_call: -; v_call: TRBV7-2; clone_size: -; j_call: TRBJ2-7; cdr3_nt: TGTGCCAGCAGCTTAAACCCAAGTCCGATTACACACGGATTC; cdr3_aa: CASSLNPSPITHGF
d_call: TRBD1; v_call: TRBV30; clone_size: -; j_call: TRBJ2-7; cdr3_nt: TGTGCCTGGAGTGTAAAAGGGGGCCGGCACGAGCAGTACTTC; cdr3_aa: CAWSVKGGRHEQYF
d_call: TRBD2; v_call: TRBV30; clone_size: -; j_call: TRBJ2-1; cdr3_nt: TGTGCCTGGAGTGTAGTTAGCGGGATGGGCAATGAGCAGTTCTTC; cdr3_aa: CAWSVVSGMGNEQFF
d_call: TRBD2; v_call: TRBV7-3; clone_size: once; j_call: TRBJ2-7; cdr3_nt: TGTGCCAGCAGCTCCCAGGGGGGTGGCGGGAGGGCCGATAACGAGCAGTACTTC; cdr3_aa: CASSSQGGGGRADNEQYF
d_call: -; v_call: TRBV4-1; clone_size: -; j_call: TRBJ2-2; cdr3_nt: TGCGCCAGCAGCCAAAGTACAGGAGCCGGGGAGCTGTTTTTT; cdr3_aa: CASSQSTGAGELFF